This T cell receptor beta chain was sequenced in a study of blood T cell repertoires in COVID-19. Study summary: The samples span acute and convalescent COVID-19 from the United States, Italy and Spain. T cells, B-cell-depleted T cells, or PBMCs supplied cDNA or gDNA.

In the authors' workflow: The assay estimated nucleated cells by amplifying reference gene primers. The assay was immunoSEQ multiplex PCR, and TCRdb's table has in-frame clones only and misses some. The DNA gave D and trimming, while V, J and clone size come from that table. The table records 200,000 to 250,000 clones, roughly 85% of them present only once. Material for sequencing was peripheral blood. The receptor was isolated from a man aged 35 to 55 with acute or convalescent COVID-19.

CDR3 nucleotides: TGTGCCAGTCGAAGCGGGGAGGGAGGAAGCAATCAGCCCCAGCATTTT. It is translated as CASRSGEGGSNQPQHF. The chain carries TRBV19 and TRBJ1-5; no clear D. The CDR3 length is 16 residues. V was clipped by 8 bases and J by 1 base, with 18 bases between them. CDR1 LNHDA and CDR2 SQIVND come from the germline V gene (reference sequence).